This T cell receptor (beta chain) was captured by sequencing in a study of Tregs in tolerant kidney transplant recipients. Findings and caveats of the study: Biological reproducibility was not directly addressed, but technical replication error appeared minimal. The small number of patients limits these findings pending further validation.

This CDR3 comprises 11 residues. Trimming cost V 4 bases and J 2 bases, with 3 bases left between them. The germline gives CDR1 SGHRS, CDR2 YFSETQ. TCRdb's table, derived via immunoSEQ multiplex PCR, lists solely in-frame clones and lacks some. The sample has over 2,500 clones; around 40% are singletons. By sample share, this clone is medium-sized (0.01 to 0.1%). Its specificity is unknown. This TCR derives from a human donor in good health. This chain connects TRBV5-1 to TRBJ2-5; the D is unclear. The sequenced material came from Tregs from blood cultured with allogeneic cells. The CDR3 bases are TGCGCCAGCAGCGTTCAAGAGACCCAGTACTTC. Protein: CASSVQETQYF.